Included here is one T cell receptor (beta chain) sequence, with context. The sample comes from a study of blood T cell repertoires in COVID-19. Adults between roughly 18 and 89 years of age took part from fewer than 30 US areas. Method: immunoSEQ multiplex PCR; TCRdb's copy keeps in-frame clones and lacks some. The sample contains 200,000 to 250,000 clones, roughly 85% of which appear only once. V shed 5 bases, J shed 13 bases, and the junction held 7 bases outside the gene matches. Germline CDR1 SGHTA, CDR2 FQGNSA. The CDR3 is 13 amino acids. The origin of this receptor is a man aged 25-45 years who had recovered from COVID-19. J is TRBJ2-1 and V is TRBV7-2, with 11 bases lining up with TRBD2. Material: PBMCs or T cells enriched from blood (not recorded which). The CDR3 DNA reads TGTGCCAGCAGCCCAACTAGCGGGGGTTCACAGTTCTTC. Translating gives CASSPTSGGSQFF.